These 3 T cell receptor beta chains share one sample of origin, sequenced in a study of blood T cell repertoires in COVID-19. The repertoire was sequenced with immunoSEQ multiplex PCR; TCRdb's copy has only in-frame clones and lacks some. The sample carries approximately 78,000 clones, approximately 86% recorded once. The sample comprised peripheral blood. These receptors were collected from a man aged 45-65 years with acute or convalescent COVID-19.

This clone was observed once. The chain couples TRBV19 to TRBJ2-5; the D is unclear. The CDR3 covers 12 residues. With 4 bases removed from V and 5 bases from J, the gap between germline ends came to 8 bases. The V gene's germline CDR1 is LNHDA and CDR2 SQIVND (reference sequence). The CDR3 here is CASSRGRETQYF. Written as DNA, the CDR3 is TGTGCCAGTAGTAGAGGTCGGGAGACCCAGTACTTC.

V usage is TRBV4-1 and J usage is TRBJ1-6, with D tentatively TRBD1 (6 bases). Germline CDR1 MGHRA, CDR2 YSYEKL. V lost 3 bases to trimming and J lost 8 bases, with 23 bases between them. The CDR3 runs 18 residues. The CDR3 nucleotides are TGCGCCAGCAGCCAGGAACCTTTGACAGGCGGCGGAGATTCACCCCTCCACTTT. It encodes CASSQEPLTGGGDSPLHF.

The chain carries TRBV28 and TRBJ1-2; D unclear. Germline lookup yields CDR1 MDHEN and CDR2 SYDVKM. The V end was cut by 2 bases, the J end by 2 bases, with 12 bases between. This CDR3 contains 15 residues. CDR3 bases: TGTGCCAGCAGTTTAAGTTCAGATACGAACTATGGCTACACCTTC. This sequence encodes CASSLSSDTNYGYTF.